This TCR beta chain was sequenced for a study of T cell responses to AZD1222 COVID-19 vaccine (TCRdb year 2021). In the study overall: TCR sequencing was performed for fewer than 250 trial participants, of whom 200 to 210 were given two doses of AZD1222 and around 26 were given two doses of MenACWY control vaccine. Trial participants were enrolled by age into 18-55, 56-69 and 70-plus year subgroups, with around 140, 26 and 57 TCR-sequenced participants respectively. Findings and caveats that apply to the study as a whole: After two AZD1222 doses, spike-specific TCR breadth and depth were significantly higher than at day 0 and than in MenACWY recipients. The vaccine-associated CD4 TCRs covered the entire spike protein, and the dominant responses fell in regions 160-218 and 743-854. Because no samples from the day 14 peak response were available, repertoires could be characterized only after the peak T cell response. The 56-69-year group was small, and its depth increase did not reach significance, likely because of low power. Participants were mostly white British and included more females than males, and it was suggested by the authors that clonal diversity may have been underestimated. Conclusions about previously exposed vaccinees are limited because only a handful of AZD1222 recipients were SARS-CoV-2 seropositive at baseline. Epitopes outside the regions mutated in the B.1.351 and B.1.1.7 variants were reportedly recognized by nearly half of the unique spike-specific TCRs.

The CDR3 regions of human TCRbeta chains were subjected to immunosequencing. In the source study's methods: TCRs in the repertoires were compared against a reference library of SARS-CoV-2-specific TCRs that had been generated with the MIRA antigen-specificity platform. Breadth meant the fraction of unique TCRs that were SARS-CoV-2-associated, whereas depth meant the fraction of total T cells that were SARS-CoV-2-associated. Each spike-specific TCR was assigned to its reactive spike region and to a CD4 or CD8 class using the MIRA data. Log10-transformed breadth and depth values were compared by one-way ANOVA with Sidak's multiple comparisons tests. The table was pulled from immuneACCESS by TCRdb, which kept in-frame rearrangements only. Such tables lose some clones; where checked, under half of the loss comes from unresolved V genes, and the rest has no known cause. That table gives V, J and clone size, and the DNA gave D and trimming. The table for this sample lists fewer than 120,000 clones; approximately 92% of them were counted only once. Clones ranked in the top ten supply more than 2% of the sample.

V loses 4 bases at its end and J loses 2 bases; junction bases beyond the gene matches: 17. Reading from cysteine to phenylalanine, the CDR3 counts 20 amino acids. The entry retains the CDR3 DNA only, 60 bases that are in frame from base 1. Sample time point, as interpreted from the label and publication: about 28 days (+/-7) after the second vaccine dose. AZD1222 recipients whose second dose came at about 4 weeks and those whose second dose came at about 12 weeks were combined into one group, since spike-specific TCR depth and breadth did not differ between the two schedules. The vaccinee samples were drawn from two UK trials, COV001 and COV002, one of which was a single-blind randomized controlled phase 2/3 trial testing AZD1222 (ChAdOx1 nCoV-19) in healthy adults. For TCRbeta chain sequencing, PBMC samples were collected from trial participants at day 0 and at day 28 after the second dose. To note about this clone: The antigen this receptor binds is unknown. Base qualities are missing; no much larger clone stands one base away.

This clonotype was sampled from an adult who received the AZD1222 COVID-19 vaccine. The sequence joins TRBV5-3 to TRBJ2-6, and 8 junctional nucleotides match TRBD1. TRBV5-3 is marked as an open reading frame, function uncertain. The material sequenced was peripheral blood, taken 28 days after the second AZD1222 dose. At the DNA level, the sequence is TGTGCCAGAAGCATAAAGTGGCAGGGGGCGTCCGCTCCTGGGGCCAACGTCCTGACTTTC. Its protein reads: CARSIKWQGASAPGANVLTF.